A single sample is the source of the 5 T cell receptor beta chains below, sequenced in a study of cytotoxic CD8 clonotypes in ibrutinib-treated CLL. This table comes from immunoSEQ multiplex PCR, and its TCRdb copy is limited to in-frame clones, with some not included. The sample carries 160,000 or so clones, around 84% recorded once. The sequencing here drew on PBMCs, taken after 12 months of ibrutinib treatment. Receptors were obtained from a human donor with chronic lymphocytic leukemia.

This clone has just one count. The genes are TRBV7-9 and TRBJ1-1; no clear D gene. The CDR3 length is 15 residues. Deletions cut 8 bases from V and 0 bases from J, with 16 bases between. CDR1 and CDR2 from the germline V gene are SEHNR and FQNEAQ (reference sequence). CDR3 residues: CASALTGGLNTEAFF. Here the CDR3 DNA reads TGTGCCAGCGCCCTGACCGGCGGCTTGAACACTGAAGCTTTCTTT.

The V call is TRBV2, the J call TRBJ1-6; no definite D call. Per the germline V gene, CDR1 is SNHLY and CDR2 is FYNNEI. The CDR3 totals 16 residues. V lost 2 bases and J lost 0, with 8 bases in between. The CDR3 protein is CASSEHPSSYNSPLHF. As DNA, the CDR3 is TGTGCCAGCAGTGAACACCCAAGCTCCTATAATTCACCCCTCCACTTT.

This clone was detected only once. The gene calls are TRBV5-4 and TRBJ2-5; TRBD2 matches 9 bases. The junction had 4 bases not matched to a gene; V was cut back by 1 base and J by 0 bases. The CDR3 spans 16 residues. CDR1 and CDR2 from the germline V gene are SGHNT and YYREEE (reference sequence). CDR3 amino acids: CASSLQTSGYQETQYF. In DNA form, the CDR3 reads TGTGCCAGCAGCTTGCAGACTAGCGGATACCAAGAGACCCAGTACTTC.

The chain combines TRBV7-3 with TRBJ2-1, with D uncertain. The CDR3 length is 15 residues. Germline CDR1 and CDR2: SGHTA and FQGTGA. Trimming removed 5 bases at V and 4 bases at J, with 15 bases between. This CDR3 is CASSRARSQYNEQFF. CDR3 nucleotide sequence: TGTGCCAGCAGCCGAGCGAGATCCCAGTACAATGAGCAGTTCTTC.

J is TRBJ2-7 and V is TRBV19; 11 bases match TRBD2. CDR3 length equals 15 residues. CDR1 is LNHDA and CDR2 is SQIVND in the germline V gene (reference sequence). V lost 5 bases, J lost 1 base, and 4 bases stayed unmatched. The CDR3 sequence is CASSPGTSGSYEQYF. As DNA, the CDR3 is TGTGCCAGTAGTCCGGGGACTAGCGGATCCTACGAGCAGTACTTC.